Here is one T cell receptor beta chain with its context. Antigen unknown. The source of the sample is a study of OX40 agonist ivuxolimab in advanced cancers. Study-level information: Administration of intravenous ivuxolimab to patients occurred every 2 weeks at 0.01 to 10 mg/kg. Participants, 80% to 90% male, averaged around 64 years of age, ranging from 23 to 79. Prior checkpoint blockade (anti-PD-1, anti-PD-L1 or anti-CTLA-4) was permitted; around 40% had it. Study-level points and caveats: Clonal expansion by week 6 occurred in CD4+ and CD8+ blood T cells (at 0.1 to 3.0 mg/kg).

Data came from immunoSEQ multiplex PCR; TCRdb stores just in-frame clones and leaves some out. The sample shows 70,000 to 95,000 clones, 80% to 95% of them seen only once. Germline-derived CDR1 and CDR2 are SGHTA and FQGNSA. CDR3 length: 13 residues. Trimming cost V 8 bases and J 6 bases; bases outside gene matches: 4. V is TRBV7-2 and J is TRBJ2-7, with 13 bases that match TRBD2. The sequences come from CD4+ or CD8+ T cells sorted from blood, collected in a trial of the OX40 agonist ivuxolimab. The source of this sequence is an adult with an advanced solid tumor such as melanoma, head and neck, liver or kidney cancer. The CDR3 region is CASGGLAGFEQYF. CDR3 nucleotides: TGTGCCAGCGGGGGACTAGCGGGATTCGAGCAGTACTTC.